This T cell receptor (beta chain) was sequenced in a study of T cell responses to AZD1222 COVID-19 vaccine. Study in general: Second-dose schedules of about 4 or about 12 weeks were combined. The study, taken as a whole, reports: Along spike, vaccine-associated CD4 TCRs were found throughout, with dominance at 160-218 and 743-854.

Data came from immunoSEQ multiplex PCR; TCRdb stores just in-frame clones and leaves some out. The sample includes about 160,000 clones, approximately 92% of them seen just once. Note on this clone: The antigen remains unidentified.

Germline lookup yields CDR1 MGHDK and CDR2 SYGVNS. V lost 10 bases, J lost 5 bases, and 4 bases stayed unmatched. The length of the CDR3 is 11 residues. The source of this sequence is an adult in good health. Here the sequenced sample was peripheral blood, taken on day 0 of AZD1222 vaccination. This chain connects TRBV25-1 to TRBJ2-7, with 8 bases matching TRBD2. CDR3 nucleotide sequence: TGTGCCACCGGGGGGGGGCACGAGCAGTACGTC. Translating it yields CATGGGHEQYV.